The T cell receptor (beta chain) described here comes from a study of control samples from healthy donors and cancer patients. The CDR3 extends over 12 amino acids. V shed 10 bases and J shed 4 bases, with 13 bases lying between them. Looked up from germline, CDR1 is MNHEY and CDR2 is SVGAGI. This table comes from immunoSEQ multiplex PCR, and its TCRdb copy is limited to in-frame clones, with some not included. The sample consists of some 150,000 clones, more than 85% of them appearing once. V usage is TRBV6-5 and J usage is TRBJ1-2, with TRBD1 as a possible D gene (5 bases). Sample: blood. This receptor was taken from a man aged 25 to 40 in good health. The CDR3 loop reads CAIHPGIYGYTF. In DNA form, the CDR3 reads TGTGCCATTCACCCAGGGATCTATGGCTACACCTTC.